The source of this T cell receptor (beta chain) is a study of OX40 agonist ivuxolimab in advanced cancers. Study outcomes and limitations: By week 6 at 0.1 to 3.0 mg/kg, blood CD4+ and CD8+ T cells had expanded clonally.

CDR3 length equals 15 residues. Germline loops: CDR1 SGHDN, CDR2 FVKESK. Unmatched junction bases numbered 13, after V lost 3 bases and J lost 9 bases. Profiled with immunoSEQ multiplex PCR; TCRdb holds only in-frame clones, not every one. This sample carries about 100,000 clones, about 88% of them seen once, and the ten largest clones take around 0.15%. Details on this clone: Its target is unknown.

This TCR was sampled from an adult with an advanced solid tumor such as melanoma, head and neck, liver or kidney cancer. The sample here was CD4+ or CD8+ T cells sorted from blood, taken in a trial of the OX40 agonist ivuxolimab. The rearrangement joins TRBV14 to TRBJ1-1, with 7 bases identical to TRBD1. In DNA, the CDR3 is TGTGCCAGCAGCCAGTCGACAGGGTTCATGGATAAAGCTTTCTTT. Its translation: CASSQSTGFMDKAFF.